This T cell receptor beta chain was sequenced for a study of Graves' ophthalmopathy and Graves' hyperthyroidism (dated by TCRdb to the late 2010s). As for the study more broadly: Peripheral blood samples were taken at the time of initial diagnosis, before any treatment was given. The study used TCR beta repertoire signatures to distinguish Graves' ophthalmopathy from Graves' hyperthyroidism and to predict progression to ophthalmopathy. In total, 135 blood samples were TCR-sequenced: roughly 45 ophthalmopathy, roughly 80 hyperthyroidism and about 17 hyperthyroidism-to-ophthalmopathy patients. To explore V-J signatures that separate ophthalmopathy from hyperthyroidism, a discovery set of about a hundred patients was enrolled, consisting of roughly 45 with ophthalmopathy and some 56 with stable hyperthyroidism. An independent validation cohort comprised 18 to 20 hyperthyroidism patients and roughly 15 patients who later progressed from hyperthyroidism to ophthalmopathy. In roughly 6 hyperthyroidism patients, the T-cell repertoires found in thyroid tissue were compared with those found in blood. Following sampling, methimazole starting at 30 mg daily was administered to hyperthyroidism patients, and high-dose intravenous methylprednisolone was administered to ophthalmopathy patients. The 75 to 100 discovery patients were randomly split 7:3 into training and test sets.

The CDR3 runs 19 amino acids, cysteine and phenylalanine included. Only the CDR3 portion is preserved as DNA: 57 bases, with reading frame beginning at the first base. From a lookup of the germline V gene, CDR1 and CDR2 are SGHRS and YFSETQ. At the junction V is shortened by 4 bases and J by 5 bases, with 30 bases in between. The paper's findings and limits, for the study overall: Most expanded thyroid clonotypes with frequency above 0.001 were also detected in blood, suggesting blood repertoires may reflect the thyroid immune response. No statistical method was used to set the sample size in advance, and the investigators knew which group each participant was assigned to. In validation, the model predicted ophthalmopathy progression with about 64% sensitivity and less than 80% specificity; 12 predicted patients were CT-confirmed with GO in a median of approximately 6.5 months. In cross-validation, the 13-signature model distinguished ophthalmopathy from stable hyperthyroidism with less than 90% sensitivity and about 81% specificity, while in the test set the corresponding values were about 79% and 69%.

For repertoire sequencing, TCR beta CDR3 regions were amplified from RNA transcripts. A first-round RT-PCR used HTBI primers with the Qiagen OneStep RT-PCR kit, followed by a second-round multiplex PCR, size selection and purification. Libraries were sequenced on an Illumina HiSeq2000 using paired-end 100 bp reads. The paper's data handling went like this. SOAPnuke was used to process the reads, removing any read that contained adapters or uncalled bases, had a mean Phred below 15, or lacked an exact match to the constant primer or identifier. COPE v1.2.5 was used to merge the high-quality paired reads. Each unique nucleotide sequence was treated as a clonotype, and MiTCR v1.1 was used to align the clonotypes to the IMGT TRB V, D and J references. The analysis was limited to V-J combinations with a frequency above 0.0001, which together covered roughly 99% of repertoires. A TCR clonal expansion and chaos score per V-J combination was defined as the ratio of F50 clonal expansion to chaos observed in the TCRdist matrix. Welch's t-statistics and random forest were used to narrow the features down to approximately twelve V-J combinations, which were then fed into a naive Bayes classifier. The similarity between thyroid and blood repertoires was quantified using the Morisita-Horn index. In TCRdb, the public reads were trimmed at Q25 with fastp and aligned with MiXCR, with productive beta chains retained. Every CDR3 protein is listed once, alongside the most common genes and DNA of its rows. These V and J calls are TCRdb output, not the study's own analysis. Here the sample has 350,000 to 400,000 distinct CDR3 sequences; approximately 20% occur a single time. More than 1.5% of the sample rests with the top ten.

This clonotype was seen at least ten times. The antigen it recognizes is unknown. There are no base qualities to consult, and no much larger clone falls within one base. Ophthalmopathy patients were characterized by moderately to severely active disease, a Clinical Activity Score of at least 3, a NOSPECS grade of at least 4, and a disease duration under 3 months. Patients with other autoimmune diseases, uncontrolled infections, pregnancy or lactation were excluded from the study. Diagnosis was based on clinical symptoms, serum thyroxine, TRAb, thyroid ultrasound and orbital computed tomography. Using Ficoll-Paque density gradient centrifugation, PBMCs were isolated from 8.5 to 10 ml of fresh peripheral blood. Total RNA was extracted with Trizol reagent and quality-checked on an Agilent 2100 Bioanalyzer.

The sequenced sample consisted of peripheral blood. The TCR originated in a young woman with Graves' ophthalmopathy. Donor details come from another sample of the same person, matched by shared clones. The sequence links TRBV5-1 to TRBJ1-1; the D gene is perhaps TRBD1, from 5 matching bases. The DNA reads as follows: TGCGCCAGCAGCCCGGGGGGTGACACATGGTTGGTGATTCCTACTGAAGCTTTCTTT. This is translated as CASSPGGDTWLVIPTEAFF.